This entry is about one T cell receptor (beta chain). The sample originates from a study of blood T cell repertoires in COVID-19. V was pared by 6 bases and J by 3 bases, with 12 bases of the junction left unmatched. The germline V gene has CDR1 MDHEN and CDR2 SYDVKM. This CDR3 is built from 16 residues. TCRdb's table, derived via immunoSEQ multiplex PCR, lists solely in-frame clones and lacks some. The data contain fewer than 70,000 clones, about 88% of them singletons. Sequencing was carried out using peripheral blood. The receptor's source is a human donor in a cohort sampled during active COVID-19. The J gene is TRBJ2-7, the V gene TRBV28; 9 bases match TRBD2. Here the CDR3 DNA reads TGTGCCAGCAGCTTAGGGGGCGGGAGGGCCCACTACGAGCAGTACTTC. Translated: CASSLGGGRAHYEQYF.